One T cell receptor beta chain is described in this entry. Its specific antigen is unknown. No quality values exist for individual bases; no much larger clone is one base distant. The sample belongs to a study of cytomegalovirus exposure and HLA in healthy donors (TCRdb year 2017). General notes on the study: According to an earlier analysis of 587 of the donors, about 179 million T cells yielded over 90 million unique TCR beta sequences and approximately 280 Gb of sequence data. An early release that covered more than 550 HLA-typed donors contained approximately 300 gigabases of sequencing data and around 85 million unique TCR sequences. Of the approximately 400 genotyped donors, 65% to 90% fell in the genetic ancestry cluster associated with self-reported Caucasian donors. The aim of the study was to test whether cataloging public T cell receptors could identify signatures of past pathogen exposure. The study used immunosequencing to profile the T cell repertoires of approximately 630 subjects and linked those repertoires to cytomegalovirus serostatus. A separate validation cohort of roughly 120 different subjects was used in addition to the roughly 700-subject first cohort. High-throughput TCR immunosequencing, statistical association of individual TCRs with disease status, and machine learning were combined to predict cytomegalovirus infection status. To study patterns of TCR occurrence, a later analysis re-analyzed previously published TCR beta repertoires from 600 to 750 donors and added high-resolution HLA genotyping. The later analysis used no new phenotypic data to find candidate immune exposures, relying instead on TCR beta sequences and their occurrence across donors. An earlier analysis of 587 of the donors used high-throughput TCR beta sequencing to judge whether each TCR beta V gene segment behaved as functional or pseudogenic. Donor age, sex, ethnicity and CMV serostatus were collected together with the repertoire data. In a later genetic analysis, genome-wide SNP genotypes for about 55% of the roughly 700 donors were used, and that subset was treated as a discovery cohort. All discovery cohort repertoires had been generated using a single sequencing platform. Both class I and class II loci were covered by HLA typing, at four-digit resolution. The number of typed donors differed by locus: roughly 629-630 for A, B, C, DRB1 and DQB1; approximately 520 for DQA1; 606 for DPA1; and around 470 for DPB1. Because of strong linkage in the cohort, roughly five DR-DQ haplotypes were treated as single units for association and clustering. Among a few hundred genotyped donors of the cohort, an average of 235,054 unique TCR beta nucleotide sequences were sequenced per donor, roughly 18% of them non-productive.

The cohort was made up of about 610 healthy bone marrow donors. All cohort members were sampled while nominally healthy, although unrecorded immune exposures were likely present. The donor tested CMV seropositive and was one of the 289 seropositive cohort members. Each donor provided a peripheral blood sample, and peripheral blood mononuclear cells were used for TCR beta sequencing. The Qiagen DNeasy Blood Extraction Kit was used to extract genomic DNA from the blood cell samples. What the authors observed across the whole study: The classifier was reported to diagnose cytomegalovirus status with high specificity and sensitivity in both the original cohort and the validation cohort. In a later analysis, TCR association rates were found to vary across HLA loci, with the most associated TCRs seen for DRB1 alleles and the fewest for HLA-C alleles. According to the authors, the approach could potentially be generalized to other disease states and immunological phenotypes. Compared with the roughly 720-donor mean, donors in an Asian-associated ancestry cluster had fewer N-insertions in productive TCRs, according to a later genetic analysis. The study gave a list of under 200 TCR beta chains associated with cytomegalovirus. An association between a missense DCLRE1C variant and V-gene and J-gene trimming of TCR beta chains was found in a later genetic analysis and replicated in an independent cohort. A later analysis reported that several top co-occurrence clusters appeared linked to parvovirus B19, influenza, CMV and Epstein-Barr virus. Only TCR beta chains were sequenced in this cohort, and the absence of alpha or paired-chain data limited detectable features. A further reported finding was that TCR beta sequences accurately predicted the HLA-A and HLA-B alleles for most subjects in the first cohort. HLA typing was unavailable for some donors at each locus, so association tests used only the typed subset. Strong co-occurrence of HLA alleles, especially DR and DQ, made assigning TCR associations to individual alleles difficult. In vitro tests confirmed that three of the cytomegalovirus-associated TCR beta chains recognize cytomegalovirus antigens. Specific HLA alleles were associated with 15,000 to 20,000 TCR beta sequences at a false discovery rate of 0.05 in a later analysis. A group of highly shared sequence variants was considered likely to be a technical artifact of the sequencing pipeline. Roughly uniform sequencing depth across donors was assumed in presence/absence analyses, although this assumption may not hold. An earlier analysis of around 540 of the donors showed that most TCR beta V segments appeared in productive rearrangements either about 87% or about 30% of the time, which broadly matched IMGT annotations. While some public TCRs were present in many individuals, most TCR sequences turned up only very rarely across donors. Compared with equally common non-associated chains, HLA-associated TCR beta chains in a later analysis were more clonally expanded and had lower generation probabilities. For the cohort, immune exposure information was limited to CMV serostatus. Most CMV-associated TCR beta chains appeared to be HLA-restricted in a later analysis, and the HLA associations seemed to be driven largely by CMV exposure. Linkage disequilibrium might explain the correlated functional status among segregating V segments, but an unknown experimental factor could not be excluded. The earlier analysis of about 600 of the donors excluded over 15 rarely observed V segments, including chromosome 9 orphons, because counts were too low.

Library generation was performed with the immunoSEQ multiplex PCR assay. The multiplex PCR relied on a mix of 60 forward primers for TCR Vbeta segments and 13 reverse primers for TCR Jbeta segments. A multiplex PCR assay on genomic DNA amplified the CDR3 region of rearranged TCR beta genes. The amplified TCR beta libraries were sequenced on the Illumina HiSeq System as 87-base-pair reads. From the authors' description of their analysis: A later analysis counted approximately 76 million unique TCR beta chains across the 670 or so repertoires, and around 9.9 million of these chains were shared by at least two donors. Raw reads were error-corrected and collapsed into unique sequences by a nearest-neighbor algorithm in which closely related sequences were merged to remove PCR and sequencing errors. Alignment of CDR3 sequences to IMGT reference sequences was used to assign V, D and J gene segments. For a sequence to be retained, at least a six-nucleotide match to both a V gene segment and a J gene segment was required. Rearrangements were called productive when the CDR3 lacked stop codons and stayed in frame with V and J; all others were non-productive. Following IMGT convention, CDR3 was defined as the stretch from the second conserved V-encoded cysteine to the conserved J-encoded phenylalanine. The earlier analysis of some 600 of the donors excluded sequences that lacked an unambiguous match to a single V gene segment. In an earlier analysis of several hundred of the donors, V segments were called functional above 56.7% productive rearrangements and were called segregating when the between-donor standard deviation exceeded 5%. A statistical classification framework was developed to diagnose cytomegalovirus status using the catalog of TCR beta chain sequences. In a later analysis, V and J genes were assigned by comparing TCR nucleotide sequences against IMGT/GENE-DB human TR gene sequences. Using the TCRdist pipeline, a later analysis assigned CDR3 sequences along with most-parsimonious VDJ recombination scenarios. In a later analysis, every TCR beta chain was defined by the combination of its CDR3 amino acid sequence and its V-gene family, and reads without a unique V-gene family were dropped. As a way to deal with suspected cross-contamination and a sequencing artifact, a later analysis dropped 500 to 700 nucleotide sequences that were highly shared and had low generation probability. For each public chain, a later analysis derived a clonal expansion index from normalized ranks of inferred template counts within each repertoire. A later analysis computed generation probabilities with a VDJ recombination model fitted to out-of-frame rearrangements, and checked the results against IGoR. In a later analysis, TCR-TCR, TCR-HLA and TCR-CMV co-occurrence was scored with hypergeometric tests, and a repertoire-size bias correction was applied to TCR pairs. In a later analysis, false discovery rates were estimated by permuting HLA or CMV assignments 20 times. In a later analysis, co-occurring TCRs were grouped using DBSCAN, and TCRdist sequence similarity was added for clustering within HLA-allele-positive subsets. Co-occurrence clustering excluded repertoires with fewer than 30,000 or more than 120,000 public chains, plus five with anomalous nucleotide sharing. TCRdb mirrors the immuneACCESS table, restricted to in-frame sequences. Some clones are absent from its copies; in checked studies, under half trace to an unresolved V gene, and the reason for the others is unknown. V, J and clone size are taken as reported in that table, and D and trimming were inferred from the DNA itself. The sample has about 93,000 clones on record, more than 55% of them singletons. The ten top clones hold 5.5% to 6% of the sample.

Source material: PBMCs. The TCR was taken from a boy younger than 18 in good health and CMV-seropositive.

The CDR3 is CASSFLAGGTTDTQYF. The nucleotides are TGTGCCAGCAGCTTCTTAGCGGGAGGGACCACAGATACGCAGTATTTT. Recombination joined TRBV7-2 with TRBJ2-3; 11 junctional bases match TRBD2. For this chain, trimming is 3 bases at the V end and 2 bases at the J end, and the number of junction bases without a gene match is 4. The CDR3 numbers 16 residues from cysteine through phenylalanine. Kept here is only the CDR3 DNA, which spans 48 bases and is read in frame from base 1. Per the germline V gene, SGHTA is the CDR1 and FQGNSA is the CDR2.